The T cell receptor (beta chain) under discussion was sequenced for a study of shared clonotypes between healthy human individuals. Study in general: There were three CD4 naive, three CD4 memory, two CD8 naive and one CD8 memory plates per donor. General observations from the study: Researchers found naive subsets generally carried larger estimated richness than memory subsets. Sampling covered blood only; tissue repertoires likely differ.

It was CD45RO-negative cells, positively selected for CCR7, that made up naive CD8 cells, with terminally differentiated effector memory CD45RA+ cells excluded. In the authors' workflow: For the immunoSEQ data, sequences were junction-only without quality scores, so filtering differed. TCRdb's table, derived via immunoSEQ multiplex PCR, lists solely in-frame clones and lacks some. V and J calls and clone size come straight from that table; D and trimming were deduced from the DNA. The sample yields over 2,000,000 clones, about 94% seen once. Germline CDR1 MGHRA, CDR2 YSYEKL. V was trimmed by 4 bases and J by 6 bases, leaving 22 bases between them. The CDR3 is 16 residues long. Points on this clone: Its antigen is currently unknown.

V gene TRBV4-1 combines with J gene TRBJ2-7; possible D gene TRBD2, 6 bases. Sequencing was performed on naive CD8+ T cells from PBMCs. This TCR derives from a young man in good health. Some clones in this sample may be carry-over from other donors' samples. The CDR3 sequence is CASSLGRTISTTEQYF. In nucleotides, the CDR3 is TGCGCCAGCAGCCTAGGGAGGACTATTTCGACGACCGAGCAGTACTTC.